This TCR beta chain was recovered during a study of blood T cell repertoires in COVID-19. The CDR3 consists of 14 residues. Germline assignment: CDR1 SGHRS and CDR2 YFSETQ. V was trimmed by 7 bases and J by 7 bases, leaving 15 bases between them. As handled by the study authors: Quantification of nucleated cells was approximated via reference gene primer amplification. Measured with immunoSEQ multiplex PCR; TCRdb has only the in-frame clones, and not every one. The V and J calls and clone size are taken from that table; D and trimming were inferred from the DNA. The table lists roughly 200,000 clones, 80% to 85% of them singletons.

Material: peripheral blood. The chain uses TRBV5-1 and TRBJ1-6, with D maybe TRBD1 (6 bases). This sequence was found in a woman aged 40 to 50 with COVID-19, enrolled during active disease. Here the CDR3 reads CASRREGGNSPLHF. The CDR3, as DNA: TGCGCCAGCCGGCGGGAGGGGGGAAATTCACCCCTCCACTTT.